The 15 T cell receptor beta chains below were found in one sample sequenced in a study of blood T cells in healthy people across ages. Primed by a sample-barcoded 5' primer and a J-beta primer mix, a second PCR proceeded for 7 to 11 cycles. In TCRdb, the 5' RACE reads were re-called with MiXCR into one record per CDR3 protein. The repertoire holds 730,000 or so distinct CDR3 sequences, with over 40% as singletons. Input material: blood. The receptors were gathered from an elderly man in good health.

The chain links TRBV29-1 to TRBJ2-5, with 8 bases fitting TRBD2. Germline CDR1 reads SQVTM; CDR2 reads ANQGSEA. V lost 6 bases to trimming and J lost 2 bases; unmatched junction nucleotides: 2. The CDR3 spans 12 residues. CDR3 amino acids: CSVTSEQETQYF. The CDR3 region has the DNA TGCAGCGTGACTAGCGAACAAGAGACCCAGTACTTC.

The chain links TRBV6-6 to TRBJ2-7, with a tentative D call TRBD2 (6 bases). With the DNA end fitting TRBJ2-5 better, the J assignment may be wrong. Germline-derived CDR1 and CDR2 are MNHNY and SVGAGI (reference sequence). This CDR3 has 13 amino acids. The CDR3: CASSHGGEQTQYF. Here the CDR3 DNA reads TGTGCCAGCAGTCATGGCGGGGAGCAGACCCAGTACTTC.

The chain uses TRBV7-9 and TRBJ2-3; D not resolved. Germline CDR1 SEHNR, CDR2 FQNEAQ (reference sequence). Trimming pared 10 bases from V and 2 bases from J, leaving 10 bases between. The CDR3 covers 12 residues. The CDR3 reads CATAQITDTQYF. In DNA, the CDR3 is TGTGCCACGGCTCAGATCACAGATACGCAGTATTTT.

The rearrangement uses TRBV7-6 and TRBJ2-3; 11 nucleotides line up with TRBD2. V lost 0 bases to trimming and J lost 4 bases; unmatched junction nucleotides: 6. The CDR3 spans 17 residues. Per germline, CDR1 SGHVS and CDR2 FNYEAQ. The CDR3 DNA sequence: TGTGCCAGCAGCTTAGCGGTTAGCGGGGGGGCCGCAGATACGCAGTATTTT. It yields the protein CASSLAVSGGAADTQYF.

The table lists this clonotype with a few counts. V is TRBV27 and J is TRBJ2-7; D not resolved. The DNA end is a closer match to TRBJ2-5, so the J assignment may be wrong. CDR1 is MNHEY and CDR2 is SMNVEV in the germline V gene (reference sequence). The CDR3 covers 12 residues. CDR3 in amino acids: CASSFRDGTQYF. The CDR3 DNA reads TGTGCCAGCAGTTTCCGTGATGGGACCCAGTACTTC.

The CDR3 sequence: CASSPQLSSTEQYF. CDR3 bases: TGTGCCAGCTCACCACAATTATCTAGCACTGAGCAGTACTTC. V is TRBV18 and J is TRBJ2-5, with D possibly TRBD2 on 5 matching bases. With 1 base removed from V and 11 bases from J, the gap between germline ends came to 17 bases. CDR1 is KGHSH and CDR2 is LQKENI in the germline V gene. The CDR3 is 14 residues long.

The CDR3 reads CASSPNRGAPNTEAFF. The CDR3 DNA sequence: TGCGCCAGCAGCCCTAATCGGGGGGCTCCGAACACTGAAGCTTTCTTT. The rearrangement joins TRBV5-1 to TRBJ1-1, with D perhaps matching TRBD1 (6 bases). The CDR3 is 16 amino acids. V was clipped by 4 bases and J by 1 base, with 17 bases between them. Germline CDR1 reads SGHRS; CDR2 reads YFSETQ.

This clonotype was seen once. The chain combines TRBV11-1 with TRBJ2-1; 8 bases map to TRBD2. V was clipped by 5 bases and J by 5 bases; unmatched bases: 2. CDR3 length: 13 residues. Per the germline V gene, CDR1 is SGHAT and CDR2 is FQDESV (reference sequence). The CDR3 region is CASSAGGDNEQFF. The CDR3 coding sequence is TGTGCCAGCAGCGCGGGAGGAGACAATGAGCAGTTCTTC. Using reference TRBV11-1 and TRBJ2-1 for the parts outside the CDR3, the full variable domain is EAEVAQSPRYKITEKSQAVAFWCDPISGHATLYWYRQILGQGPELLVQFQDESVVDDSQLPKDRFSAERLKGVDSTLKIQPAELGDSAMYLCASSAGGDNEQFFGPGTRLTVL.

There are many counts of this clonotype. The chain employs TRBV9 and TRBJ2-5; TRBD1 agrees at 7 bases. Germline CDR1 SGDLS, CDR2 YYNGEE. V was pared by 4 bases and J by 0 bases, with 15 bases of the junction left unmatched. This CDR3 has 18 residues. CDR3 sequence (DNA): TGTGCCAGCAGCCGGAGGAACCCGGGACAGCTTTACCAAGAGACCCAGTACTTC. Residues: CASSRRNPGQLYQETQYF.

The rearrangement joins TRBV6-2 or TRBV6-3 to TRBJ2-7; D possibly corresponds to TRBD2 (5 bases). The CDR3 consists of 13 residues. The V end was cut by 9 bases, the J end by 6 bases, with 18 bases between. Germline V gene lookup returns CDR1 MNHEY and CDR2 SVGEGT. The CDR3 reads CASTRPQTTEQYF. The CDR3 region has the DNA TGTGCCAGTACTAGGCCCCAGACGACCGAGCAGTACTTC.

The chain employs TRBV27 and TRBJ2-1; 8 bases are shared with TRBD2. Unmatched junction bases numbered 5, after V lost 3 bases and J lost 1 base. CDR1 and CDR2 (germline): MNHEY, SMNVEV (reference sequence). This CDR3 comprises 16 residues. CDR3 sequence (DNA): TGTGCCAGCAGTTTCGGAGCGGGAGCGTCCTACAATGAGCAGTTCTTC. Its protein is CASSFGAGASYNEQFF.

This clonotype was seen many times. The chain links TRBV28 to TRBJ2-2; 8 bases map to TRBD1. V gave up 6 bases and J gave up 6 bases; unmatched junction bases: 6. The CDR3 spans 14 residues. Germline V CDR1 and CDR2: MDHEN, SYDVKM. The DNA of the CDR3 is TGTGCCAGCAGCGTTGACAGGGGAGCCGGGGAGCTGTTTTTT. This encodes CASSVDRGAGELFF.

This clonotype appeared many times. The chain couples TRBV28 to TRBJ2-1; 14 bases align to TRBD2. Germline lookup yields CDR1 MDHEN and CDR2 SYDVKM. The CDR3 is 15 residues long. The ends lost 5 bases at V and 3 bases at J; junction bases unmatched: 0. CDR3 in amino acids: CASSGTSGGYNEQFF. The CDR3 nucleotides are TGTGCCAGCAGTGGGACTAGCGGGGGCTACAATGAGCAGTTCTTC. The whole variable domain, remainder taken from reference TRBV28 and TRBJ2-1, is DVKVTQSSRYLVKRTGEKVFLECVQDMDHENMFWYRQDPGLGLRLIYFSYDVKMKEKGDIPEGYSVSREKKERFSLILESASTNQTSMYLCASSGTSGGYNEQFFGPGTRLTVL.

Only a few counts were recorded for this clonotype. The chain links TRBV7-2 to TRBJ1-2; 12 nucleotides line up with TRBD1. Trimming removed 2 bases from V and 7 bases from J; junction bases left unmatched: 11. This CDR3 is 17 amino acids long. CDR1 is SGHTA, CDR2 FQGNSA, per germline. As DNA, the CDR3 is TGTGCCAGCAGCTTAACCCGTCTGGGACAGGGGGCAGGTGGCTACACCTTC. Translating gives CASSLTRLGQGAGGYTF.

This clonotype was picked up one time. The chain carries TRBV20-1 and TRBJ2-1; 11 bases are a match to TRBD2. Germline V gene lookup returns CDR1 DFQATT and CDR2 SNEGSKA (reference sequence). V trimming: 1 base; J trimming: 9 bases; junction bases outside the gene matches: 8. The CDR3 is 15 amino acids. CDR3 bases: TGCAGTGCTAGAGGCCGTAGCGGGAGGGACGGTGAGCAGTTCTTC. This sequence encodes CSARGRSGRDGEQFF.